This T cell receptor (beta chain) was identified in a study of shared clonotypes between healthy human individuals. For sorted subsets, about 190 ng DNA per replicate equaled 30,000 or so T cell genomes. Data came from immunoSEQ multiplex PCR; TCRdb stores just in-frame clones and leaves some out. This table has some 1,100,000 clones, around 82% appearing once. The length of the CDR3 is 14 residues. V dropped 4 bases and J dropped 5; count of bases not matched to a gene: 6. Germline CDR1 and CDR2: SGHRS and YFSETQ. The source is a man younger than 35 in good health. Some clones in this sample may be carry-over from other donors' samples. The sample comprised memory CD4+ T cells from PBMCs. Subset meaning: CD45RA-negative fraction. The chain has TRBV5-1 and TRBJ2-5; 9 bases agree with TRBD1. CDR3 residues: CASSPRTGDETQYF. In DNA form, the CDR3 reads TGCGCCAGCAGCCCACGGACAGGGGACGAGACCCAGTACTTC.